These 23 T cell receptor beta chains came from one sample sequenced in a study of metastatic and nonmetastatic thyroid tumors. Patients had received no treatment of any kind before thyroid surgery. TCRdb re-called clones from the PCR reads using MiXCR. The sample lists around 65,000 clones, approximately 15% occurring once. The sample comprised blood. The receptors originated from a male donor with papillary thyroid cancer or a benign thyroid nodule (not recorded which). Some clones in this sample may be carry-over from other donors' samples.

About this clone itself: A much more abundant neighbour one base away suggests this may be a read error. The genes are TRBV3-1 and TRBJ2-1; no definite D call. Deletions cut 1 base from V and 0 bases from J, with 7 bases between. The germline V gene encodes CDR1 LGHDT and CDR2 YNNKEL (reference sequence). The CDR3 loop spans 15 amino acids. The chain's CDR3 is CASSQGSSSYNEQFF. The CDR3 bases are TGTGCCAGCAGCCAAGGTTCCTCCTCCTACAATGAGCAGTTCTTC.

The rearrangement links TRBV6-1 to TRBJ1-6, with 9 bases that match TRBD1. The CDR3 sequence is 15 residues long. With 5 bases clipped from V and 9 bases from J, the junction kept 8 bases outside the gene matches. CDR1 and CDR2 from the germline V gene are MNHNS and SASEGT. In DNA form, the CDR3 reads TGTGCCAGCAGTTCTACCGGGACAGGGATTTCACCCCTCCACTTT. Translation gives CASSSTGTGISPLHF.

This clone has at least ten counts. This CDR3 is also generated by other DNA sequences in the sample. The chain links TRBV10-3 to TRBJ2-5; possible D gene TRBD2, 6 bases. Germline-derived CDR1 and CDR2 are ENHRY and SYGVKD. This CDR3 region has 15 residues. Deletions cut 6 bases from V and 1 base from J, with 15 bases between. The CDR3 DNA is TGTGCCATCAGCGAGGGGCGGGGCCCCCAAGAGACCCAGTACTTC. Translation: CAISEGRGPQETQYF.

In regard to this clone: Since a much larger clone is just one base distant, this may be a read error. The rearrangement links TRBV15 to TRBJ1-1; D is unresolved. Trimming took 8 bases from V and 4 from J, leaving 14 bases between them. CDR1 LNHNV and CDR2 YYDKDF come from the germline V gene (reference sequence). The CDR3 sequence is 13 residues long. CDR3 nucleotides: TGTGCCACCGGCGCGGGAACCCTCACTGAAGCTTTCTTT. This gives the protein CATGAGTLTEAFF. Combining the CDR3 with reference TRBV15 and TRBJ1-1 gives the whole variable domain DAMVIQNPRYQVTQFGKPVTLSCSQTLNHNVMYWYQQKSSQAPKLLFHYYDKDFNNEADTPDNFQSRRPNTSFCFLDIRSPGLGDTAMYLCATGAGTLTEAFFGQGTRLTVV.

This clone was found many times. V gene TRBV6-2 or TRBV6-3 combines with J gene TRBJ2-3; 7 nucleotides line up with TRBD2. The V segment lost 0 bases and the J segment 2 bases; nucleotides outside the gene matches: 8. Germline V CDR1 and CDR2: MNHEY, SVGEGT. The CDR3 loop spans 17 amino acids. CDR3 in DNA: TGTGCCAGCAGTTACTCGAGTAGCGGGCGGTTCACAGATACGCAGTATTTT. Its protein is CASSYSSSGRFTDTQYF.

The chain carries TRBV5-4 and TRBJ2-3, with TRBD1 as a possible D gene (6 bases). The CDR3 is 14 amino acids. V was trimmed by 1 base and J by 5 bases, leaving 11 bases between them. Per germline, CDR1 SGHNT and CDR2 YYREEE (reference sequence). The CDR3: CASSLPRGKDTQYF. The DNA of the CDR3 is TGTGCCAGCAGCTTGCCAAGGGGGAAAGATACGCAGTATTTT.

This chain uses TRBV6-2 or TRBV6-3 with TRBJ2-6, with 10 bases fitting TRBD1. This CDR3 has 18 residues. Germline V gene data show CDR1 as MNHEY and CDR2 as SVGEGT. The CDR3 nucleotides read TGTACCATCAGCTCGGGACAGGGGCTCGGTGGGGGGGCCAACGTCCTGACTTTC. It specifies CTISSGQGLGGGANVLTF.

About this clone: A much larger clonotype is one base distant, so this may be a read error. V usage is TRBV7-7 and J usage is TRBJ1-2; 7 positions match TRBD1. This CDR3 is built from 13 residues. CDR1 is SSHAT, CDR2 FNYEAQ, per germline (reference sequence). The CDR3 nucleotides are TGTGATGGAGGGGGACAGACAAACTATGGCTACACCTTC. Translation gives CDGGGQTNYGYTF.

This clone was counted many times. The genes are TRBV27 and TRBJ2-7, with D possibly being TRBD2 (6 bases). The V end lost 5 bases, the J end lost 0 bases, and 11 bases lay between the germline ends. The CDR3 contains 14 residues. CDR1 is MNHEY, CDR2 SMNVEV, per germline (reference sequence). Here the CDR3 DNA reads TGTGCCAGCAGTCGTAGCGGATACTCCTACGAGCAGTACTTC. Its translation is CASSRSGYSYEQYF.

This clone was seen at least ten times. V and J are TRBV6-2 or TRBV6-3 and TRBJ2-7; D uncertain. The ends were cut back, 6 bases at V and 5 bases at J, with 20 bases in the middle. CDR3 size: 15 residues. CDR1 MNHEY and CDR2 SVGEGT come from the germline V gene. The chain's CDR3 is CASRDSLGFGNEQYV. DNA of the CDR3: TGTGCCAGCAGAGACTCCTTAGGTTTTGGAAACGAGCAGTACGTC.

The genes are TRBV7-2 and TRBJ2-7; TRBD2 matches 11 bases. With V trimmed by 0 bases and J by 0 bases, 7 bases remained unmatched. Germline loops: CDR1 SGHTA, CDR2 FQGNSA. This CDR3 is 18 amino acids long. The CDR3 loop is CASSLAASGGWSSYEQYF. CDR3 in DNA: TGTGCCAGCAGCTTAGCGGCTAGCGGGGGGTGGAGCTCCTACGAGCAGTACTTC.

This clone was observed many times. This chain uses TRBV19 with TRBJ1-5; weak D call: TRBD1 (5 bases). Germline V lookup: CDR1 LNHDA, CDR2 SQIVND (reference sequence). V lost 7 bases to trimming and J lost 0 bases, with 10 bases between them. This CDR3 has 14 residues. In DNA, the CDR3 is TGTGCCAGTATCGCAGGGTATAGCAATCAGCCCCAGCATTTT. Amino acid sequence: CASIAGYSNQPQHF.

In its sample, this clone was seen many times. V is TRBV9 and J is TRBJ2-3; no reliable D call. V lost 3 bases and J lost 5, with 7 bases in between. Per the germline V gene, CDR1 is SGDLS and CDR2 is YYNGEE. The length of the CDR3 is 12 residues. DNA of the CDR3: TGTGCCAGCAGCGCAAAGGGAGATACGCAGTATTTT. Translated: CASSAKGDTQYF.

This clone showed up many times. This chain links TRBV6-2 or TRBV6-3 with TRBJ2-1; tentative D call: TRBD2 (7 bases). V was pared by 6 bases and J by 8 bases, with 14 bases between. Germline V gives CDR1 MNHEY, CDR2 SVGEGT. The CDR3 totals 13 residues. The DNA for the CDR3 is TGTGCCAGCAGATCCGGGGGGCGGGATGAGCAGTTCTTC. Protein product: CASRSGGRDEQFF.

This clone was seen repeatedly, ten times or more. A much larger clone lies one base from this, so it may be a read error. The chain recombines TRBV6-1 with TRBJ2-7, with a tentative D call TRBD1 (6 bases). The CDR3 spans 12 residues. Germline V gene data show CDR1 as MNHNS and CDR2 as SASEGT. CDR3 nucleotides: TGTGCCGGCAGTCCACAGGGCTACGAGCAGTACGTC. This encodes CAGSPQGYEQYV.

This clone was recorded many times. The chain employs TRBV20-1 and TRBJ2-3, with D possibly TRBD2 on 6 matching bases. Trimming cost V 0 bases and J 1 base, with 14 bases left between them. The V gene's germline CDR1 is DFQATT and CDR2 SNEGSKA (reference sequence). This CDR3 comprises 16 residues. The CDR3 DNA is TGCAGTGCTAGAGATCAGGGCGGGAAGGGCACAGATACGCAGTATTTT. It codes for CSARDQGGKGTDTQYF.

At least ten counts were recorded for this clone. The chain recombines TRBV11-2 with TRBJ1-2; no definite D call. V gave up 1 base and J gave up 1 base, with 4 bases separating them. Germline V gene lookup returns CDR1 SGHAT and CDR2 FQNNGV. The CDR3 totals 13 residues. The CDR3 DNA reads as TGTGCCAGCAGCTTAGGGGTTAACTATGGCTACACCTTC. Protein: CASSLGVNYGYTF.

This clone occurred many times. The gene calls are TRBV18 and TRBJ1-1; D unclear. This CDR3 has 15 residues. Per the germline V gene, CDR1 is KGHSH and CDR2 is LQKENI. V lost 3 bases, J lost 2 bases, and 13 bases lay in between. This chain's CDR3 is CASSPRLGLNTEAFF. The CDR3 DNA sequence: TGTGCCAGCTCACCGCGCTTGGGGTTAAACACTGAAGCTTTCTTT.

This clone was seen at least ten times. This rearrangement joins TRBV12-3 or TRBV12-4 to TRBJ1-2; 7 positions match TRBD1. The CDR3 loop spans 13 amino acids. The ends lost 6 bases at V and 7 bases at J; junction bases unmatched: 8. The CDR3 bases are TGTGCCAGCAGAACGACAGGGCCATCTGGCTACACCTTC. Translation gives CASRTTGPSGYTF.

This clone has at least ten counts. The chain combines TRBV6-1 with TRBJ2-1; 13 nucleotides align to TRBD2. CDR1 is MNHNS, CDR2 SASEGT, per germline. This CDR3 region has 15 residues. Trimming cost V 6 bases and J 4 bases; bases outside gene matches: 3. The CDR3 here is CASRVLAGGYNEQFF. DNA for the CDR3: TGTGCCAGCAGGGTACTAGCGGGAGGGTACAATGAGCAGTTCTTC.

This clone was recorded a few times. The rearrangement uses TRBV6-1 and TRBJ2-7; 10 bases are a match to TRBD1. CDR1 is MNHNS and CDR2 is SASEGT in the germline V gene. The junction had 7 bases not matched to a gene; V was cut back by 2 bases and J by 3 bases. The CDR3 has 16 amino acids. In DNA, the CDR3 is TGTGCCAGCAGTGAATCCGGGACAGGGGCCTACTACGAGCAGTACTTC. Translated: CASSESGTGAYYEQYF.

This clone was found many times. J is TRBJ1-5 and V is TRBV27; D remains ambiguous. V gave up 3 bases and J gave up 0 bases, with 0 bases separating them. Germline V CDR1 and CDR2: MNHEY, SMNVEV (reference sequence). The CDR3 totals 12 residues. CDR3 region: CASSFSNQPQHF. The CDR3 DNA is TGTGCCAGCAGTTTTAGCAATCAGCCCCAGCATTTT.

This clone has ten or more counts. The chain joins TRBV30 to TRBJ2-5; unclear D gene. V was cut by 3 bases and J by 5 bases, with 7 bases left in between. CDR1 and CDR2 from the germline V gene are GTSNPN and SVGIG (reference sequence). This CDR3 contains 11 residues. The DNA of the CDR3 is TGTGCCTGGAGCATCTCGGAGACCCAGTACTTC. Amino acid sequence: CAWSISETQYF.